This T cell receptor (beta chain) was identified in a study of T-cell reconstitution after alpha-beta-depleted transplantation in children. The CDR3 spans 16 residues. CDR1 and CDR2 from the germline V gene are LNHDA and SQIVND (reference sequence). V lost 5 bases to trimming and J lost 0 bases; unmatched junction nucleotides: 10. Overall study results and limits: About two months after transplant, alpha-beta T cells reportedly came from several hundred expanded graft clones. Surviving thymic progenitors and recipient T cells were the source of high TCRbeta diversity at day 60 in some patients. One year post-transplant, T-cell counts and diversity were largely derived from T cells produced anew.

Preparation of the TCRbeta library involved a method that used unique molecular identifiers. TCRdb re-called the PCR reads through MiXCR, storing one row per CDR3 protein. The sample gives hundreds of thousands of distinct CDR3 sequences, over 10% of which show up once; roughly 2.3% is in the top ten. This clonotype was picked up a small number of times. Its specificity is unknown. The TCR was taken from a male patient younger than 18 who had a stem cell transplant for acute myeloid leukemia, so the T cells may come from the graft donor. The chain links TRBV19 to TRBJ2-7; 7 nucleotides match TRBD1. The specimen comprised PBMCs, mostly from graft donor cells, sampled 360 days after TCRalphabeta/CD19-depleted stem cell transplant. Here the CDR3 reads CASSQTSGTVSYEQYF. The CDR3 DNA is TGTGCCAGTAGTCAAACCTCCGGGACAGTCTCCTACGAGCAGTACTTC.